The rows below give T cell receptor beta chains drawn from one sample of a study of T cell responses to AZD1222 COVID-19 vaccine. The repertoire was sequenced with immunoSEQ multiplex PCR; TCRdb's copy has only in-frame clones and lacks some. In the table there are around 35,000 clones, 80% to 90% of which are singletons. Sequences were derived from peripheral blood, sampled 28 days after the second AZD1222 dose. The receptors originated from an adult who received the AZD1222 COVID-19 vaccine. Each CDR3 is given with its conserved first and last residue. The D gene is left open where the match is weak. Only some rows state a clone size, as once, few, many or a class for expanded clones.

V	size	D	J	CDR3	DNA
TRBV25-1	NA	NA	TRBJ2-3	CASSDPAGAVYTDTQYF	TGTGCCAGCAGTGACCCCGCAGGAGCGGTTTACACAGATACGCAGTATTTT
TRBV11-3	NA	NA	TRBJ2-2	CASSLGGFITGELFF	TGTGCCAGCAGCTTAGGGGGTTTTATCACCGGGGAGCTGTTTTTT
TRBV29-1	NA	TRBD1	TRBJ1-2	CSVRPQQGALGYTF	TGCAGCGTAAGACCCCAACAGGGGGCCCTTGGCTACACCTTC
TRBV2	few	TRBD1	TRBJ2-7	CASSTDRDRGLEQYF	TGTGCCAGCAGTACCGACCGGGACAGGGGGCTCGAGCAGTACTTC
TRBV28	NA	TRBD1	TRBJ2-6	CASRPGTGISGANVLTF	TGTGCCAGCAGGCCCGGGACAGGGATCTCTGGGGCCAACGTCCTGACTTTC
TRBV19	NA	NA	TRBJ1-1	CASSIPLEGVNTEAFF	TGTGCCAGTAGTATACCCCTGGAGGGGGTGAACACTGAAGCTTTCTTT
TRBV11-1	once	NA	TRBJ2-7	CASSLTGPYYEQYF	TGTGCCAGCAGCTTAACAGGACCTTACTACGAGCAGTACTTC
TRBV2	NA	TRBD2	TRBJ2-5	CASSPSGRGETQYF	TGTGCCAGCAGTCCCAGCGGGAGGGGGGAGACCCAGTACTTC
TRBV7-2	once	NA	TRBJ2-2	CASTPEATRDGELFF	TGTGCCAGCACCCCAGAGGCCACTCGGGACGGGGAGCTGTTTTTT
TRBV18	NA	NA	TRBJ2-7	CASSRSATSSYEQYF	TGTGCCAGCTCACGCTCAGCGACGAGCTCCTACGAGCAGTACTTC
TRBV28	NA	NA	TRBJ2-7	CASNRGANYEQYF	TGTGCCAGCAATCGGGGGGCCAACTACGAGCAGTACTTC
TRBV28	NA	NA	TRBJ1-5	CASSLGISNQPQHF	TGTGCCAGCAGTTTAGGGATATCCAATCAGCCCCAGCATTTT
TRBV4-2	NA	TRBD2	TRBJ2-3	CASSSAGDPDTQYF	TGTGCCAGCAGCTCAGCGGGAGACCCAGATACGCAGTATTTT
TRBV19	NA	NA	TRBJ1-1	CASSIRGDVGEAFF	TGTGCCAGTAGTATCCGCGGTGATGTGGGTGAAGCTTTCTTT
TRBV12-3/TRBV12-4	NA	NA	TRBJ2-1	CASSYRYEQFF	TGTGCCAGCAGTTATCGCTATGAGCAGTTCTTC
TRBV11-3	NA	TRBD1	TRBJ1-2	CASSQGQGNYGYTF	TGTGCCAGCAGCCAGGGACAGGGGAACTATGGCTACACCTTC
TRBV11-2	NA	NA	TRBJ2-6	CASTPGAQGNGANVLTF	TGTGCCAGCACCCCTGGCGCTCAAGGCAATGGGGCCAACGTCCTGACTTTC
TRBV3-1/TRBV3-2	NA	NA	TRBJ1-1	CASSQDRRGEAFF	TGTGCCAGCAGCCAAGACAGGAGAGGTGAAGCTTTCTTT
TRBV6-5	medium-sized	TRBD1	TRBJ1-2	CASSPQGASGYTF	TGTGCCAGCAGTCCACAGGGGGCGAGTGGCTACACCTTC
TRBV11-1	NA	NA	TRBJ2-7	CASSLGPGVGPYEQYF	TGTGCCAGCAGCTTAGGCCCGGGAGTGGGTCCGTACGAGCAGTACTTC
TRBV5-1	NA	NA	TRBJ2-7	CASSQGGRSYEQYF	TGCGCCAGCAGTCAGGGCGGACGGTCCTACGAGCAGTACTTC
TRBV27	NA	NA	TRBJ2-2	CASSLNTGELFF	TGTGCCAGCAGCCTAAACACCGGGGAGCTGTTTTTT
TRBV20-1	NA	TRBD2	TRBJ2-3	CSASKAGGFIDTQYF	TGCAGTGCTAGTAAGGCGGGAGGGTTTATAGATACGCAGTATTTT
TRBV19	few	NA	TRBJ1-1	CASTGGRTEAFF	TGTGCCAGTACGGGGGGGCGGACTGAAGCTTTCTTT
TRBV10-3	NA	TRBD1	TRBJ1-2	CAIRPGQGQYGYTF	TGTGCCATCAGGCCCGGACAGGGCCAGTATGGCTACACCTTC
TRBV6-6	NA	TRBD2	TRBJ2-7	CASKLAGGHEQYF	TGTGCCAGCAAATTAGCGGGAGGGCACGAGCAGTACTTC
TRBV2	NA	TRBD2	TRBJ2-1	CASSERLAGGNEQFF	TGTGCCAGCAGTGAAAGGCTAGCGGGGGGCAATGAGCAGTTCTTC
TRBV19	NA	NA	TRBJ2-3	CASSRSRATDTQYF	TGTGCCAGTAGTCGTAGTAGGGCCACAGATACGCAGTATTTT
TRBV4-2	NA	NA	TRBJ2-1	CASSQDDANGVNEQFF	TGTGCCAGCAGCCAAGATGACGCGAACGGGGTGAATGAGCAGTTCTTC
TRBV3-1/TRBV3-2	NA	TRBD2	TRBJ2-7	CASSQDPRPSGAYEQYF	TGTGCCAGCAGCCAAGATCCTAGGCCTAGCGGGGCCTACGAGCAGTACTTC
TRBV27	NA	TRBD2	TRBJ2-5	CASSDLRTSAVRTQYF	TGTGCCAGCAGTGATCTTAGGACTAGCGCGGTTAGGACCCAGTACTTC
TRBV5-4	NA	NA	TRBJ1-2	CASSLESGQVYGYTF	TGTGCCAGCAGCTTGGAGTCAGGGCAGGTTTATGGCTACACCTTC
TRBV11-2	NA	NA	TRBJ1-1	CASSLGLDTEAFF	TGTGCCAGCAGCTTAGGCCTCGACACTGAAGCTTTCTTT
TRBV15	once	NA	TRBJ1-5	CATSAARVGQPQHF	TGTGCCACCAGCGCCGCCAGGGTCGGGCAGCCCCAGCATTTT
TRBV5-4	NA	NA	TRBJ2-7	CASSWQPGLAYEQYF	TGTGCCAGCAGCTGGCAGCCGGGCCTTGCATACGAGCAGTACTTC
TRBV5-4	NA	TRBD2	TRBJ2-7	CASSSPWREGYEQYF	TGTGCCAGCAGCTCACCCTGGCGGGAGGGCTACGAGCAGTACTTC
TRBV7-7	NA	NA	TRBJ1-5	CASSSRGVSNQPQHF	TGTGCCAGCAGTAGCCGGGGGGTGAGCAATCAGCCCCAGCATTTT
TRBV6-5	NA	NA	TRBJ1-2	CASSSDGRNYGYTF	TGTGCCAGCAGCTCAGACGGCCGTAACTATGGCTACACCTTC
TRBV5-4	NA	NA	TRBJ2-5	CASRKQRSQETQYF	TGTGCCAGCAGGAAACAGAGATCCCAAGAGACCCAGTACTTC
TRBV2	NA	NA	TRBJ2-2	CASSGTAANTGELFF	TGTGCCAGCAGTGGCACAGCAGCGAACACCGGGGAGCTGTTTTTT
TRBV3-1/TRBV3-2	NA	NA	TRBJ2-7	CASSQSGIVYEQYF	TGTGCCAGCAGCCAATCCGGGATCGTGTACGAGCAGTACTTC
TRBV30	once	TRBD2	TRBJ2-7	CAWRGLAGGTWYEQYF	TGTGCCTGGCGGGGACTAGCGGGAGGAACCTGGTACGAGCAGTACTTC
TRBV28	few	NA	TRBJ1-2	CASSLGGMGAYGYTF	TGTGCCAGCAGTTTAGGGGGGATGGGTGCCTATGGCTACACCTTC
TRBV19	NA	NA	TRBJ1-4	CATVGLGNEKLFF	TGTGCCACCGTAGGGCTCGGTAATGAAAAACTGTTTTTT
TRBV2	NA	NA	TRBJ2-1	CASSPGLYNEQFF	TGTGCCAGCAGCCCGGGACTGTACAATGAGCAGTTCTTC
TRBV4-1	NA	TRBD1	TRBJ1-4	CASSQFGTGGEKLFF	TGCGCCAGCAGCCAGTTCGGGACAGGGGGGGAAAAACTGTTTTTT
TRBV3-1/TRBV3-2	NA	NA	TRBJ2-5	CASSQARRGRGNQETQYF	TGTGCCAGCAGCCAAGCCCGTCGAGGGCGGGGTAACCAAGAGACCCAGTACTTC
TRBV7-2	NA	NA	TRBJ2-2	CASSLQWGWELFF	TGTGCCAGCAGTCTACAGTGGGGGTGGGAGCTGTTTTTT
TRBV3-1/TRBV3-2	NA	TRBD2	TRBJ2-3	CASRPRLAGGRDTQYF	TGTGCCAGCAGACCCAGACTAGCGGGGGGGCGGGATACGCAGTATTTT
TRBV5-8	NA	TRBD1	TRBJ1-3	CASSDWKGASGNTIYF	TGTGCCAGCAGTGATTGGAAGGGGGCATCCGGAAACACCATATATTTT
TRBV7-9	few	TRBD1	TRBJ1-5	CASSHWGQGGGQPQHF	TGTGCCAGCAGCCACTGGGGGCAGGGGGGTGGTCAGCCCCAGCATTTT
TRBV3-1/TRBV3-2	NA	NA	TRBJ2-5	CASSQSTIKTQYF	TGTGCCAGCAGCCAATCGACTATCAAGACCCAGTACTTC
TRBV20-1	NA	TRBD2	TRBJ2-5	CSASRLAGEGETQYF	TGCAGTGCAAGTAGGCTAGCGGGAGAGGGGGAGACCCAGTACTTC